Listed here are 9 T cell receptor beta chains from one sample, sequenced in a study of blood T cell repertoires in COVID-19. TCRdb's copy holds only in-frame clones and misses some; the assay was immunoSEQ multiplex PCR. The table has about 160,000 clones, 88% seen once. What was sequenced was PBMCs or T cells enriched from blood (not recorded which). The receptors stem from a woman in her forties or fifties who had recovered from COVID-19.

This clone came up a few times. The chain couples TRBV20-1 to TRBJ1-1, with D possibly TRBD1 on 5 matching bases. Trimming took off 5 bases at V and 7 bases at J, with 11 bases between the two ends. The CDR3 has 11 amino acids. Germline V CDR1 and CDR2: DFQATT, SNEGSKA (reference sequence). The CDR3 region has the DNA TGCAGTGCTCCCACAGGAGTTGAAGCTTTCTTT. Translation gives CSAPTGVEAFF.

This sequence joins TRBV6-5 and TRBJ1-5; TRBD1 aligns across 10 bases. With V trimmed by 6 bases and J by 1 base, 3 bases remained unmatched. Per germline, CDR1 MNHEY and CDR2 SVGAGI. The CDR3 is 15 residues long. This CDR3 is CASRGTGVSNQPQHF. In nucleotides, the CDR3 is TGTGCCAGCAGGGGGACAGGGGTCAGCAATCAGCCCCAGCATTTT.

This chain joins TRBV5-4 and TRBJ2-3; TRBD2 matches at 10 bases. J was trimmed by 0 bases and V by 0 bases; bases with no gene match: 7. CDR1 is SGHNT and CDR2 is YYREEE in the germline V gene (reference sequence). The CDR3 is 18 residues long. CDR3 coding DNA: TGTGCCAGCAGCTTGGGGCTAGCGGGGGCCTCCAGCACAGATACGCAGTATTTT. It codes for CASSLGLAGASSTDTQYF.

The chain uses TRBV10-3 and TRBJ2-1; 7 bases match TRBD1. The CDR3 sequence is 13 residues long. The junction had 3 bases not matched to a gene; V was cut back by 5 bases and J by 5 bases. The germline CDR1 and CDR2 sequences are ENHRY and SYGVKD. The CDR3 here is CAISYGQDNEQFF. DNA for the CDR3: TGTGCCATCAGTTATGGACAGGACAATGAGCAGTTCTTC.

As DNA, the CDR3 is TGTGCCAGCAGCCCAGGGGTCAACTACTCTGGAAACACCATATATTTT. Amino acid sequence: CASSPGVNYSGNTIYF. This rearrangement joins TRBV7-9 to TRBJ1-3; D is perhaps TRBD1 (6 bases). This CDR3 is built from 16 residues. Looked up from germline, CDR1 is SEHNR and CDR2 is FQNEAQ (reference sequence). The germline V and J ends were trimmed by 5 bases and 0 bases, with 14 bases remaining between them.

The CDR3 bases are TGTGCCAGCAGCGTAGATGACACGGACCAAGAGACCCAGTACTTC. It translates to CASSVDDTDQETQYF. This chain uses TRBV9 with TRBJ2-5; D ambiguous. CDR1 and CDR2 (germline): SGDLS, YYNGEE. The CDR3 contains 15 residues. The germline V and J ends were trimmed by 0 bases and 0 bases, with 9 bases remaining between them.

The chain couples TRBV2 to TRBJ2-5; D unresolved. This CDR3 is built from 13 residues. The V and J ends lost 5 bases and 5 bases respectively, with 12 bases between them. CDR1 and CDR2 from the germline V gene are SNHLY and FYNNEI. The CDR3 protein is CASSRPPGETQYF. The CDR3 coding sequence is TGTGCCAGCAGTCGGCCCCCCGGGGAGACCCAGTACTTC.

This clone was observed a few times. The V gene is TRBV25-1, the J gene TRBJ2-3, with D tentatively TRBD2 (5 bases). Germline CDR1 reads MGHDK; CDR2 reads SYGVNS. The CDR3 totals 14 residues. Trimming shortened V by 5 bases and J by 3 bases, and 12 bases separated the two germline ends. The CDR3 nucleotides are TGTGCCAGCAGTTCGGTGGGGAGTACAGATACGCAGTATTTT. It yields the protein CASSSVGSTDTQYF.

This chain connects TRBV7-3 to TRBJ2-3; 8 bases are shared with TRBD2. The CDR3 runs 14 residues. V was clipped by 5 bases and J by 4 bases; unmatched bases: 5. Germline loops: CDR1 SGHTA, CDR2 FQGTGA. CDR3 sequence reads: CASSLGGAADTQYF. The CDR3 DNA reads as TGTGCCAGCAGCCTCGGGGGGGCAGCAGATACGCAGTATTTT. Filled out from reference TRBV7-3 and TRBJ2-3, the complete variable domain reads GAGVSQTPSNKVTEKGKYVELRCDPISGHTALYWYRQSLGQGPEFLIYFQGTGAADDSGLPNDRFFAVRPEGSVSTLKIQRTERGDSAVYLCASSLGGAADTQYFGPGTRLTVL.